These 17 T cell receptor beta chains share one sample of origin, sequenced in a study of blood T cell repertoires in COVID-19. Some clones are missing from TCRdb's copy, which holds only in-frame ones; the method was immunoSEQ multiplex PCR. The sample lists about 400,000 clones; roughly nine tenths were seen once. Sequencing was carried out using peripheral blood. The receptors originated from a man aged 40-49 years with acute or convalescent COVID-19.

The chain uses TRBV6-5 and TRBJ1-1, with D uncertain. Per germline, CDR1 MNHEY and CDR2 SVGAGI. Trimming cost V 0 bases and J 2 bases, with 7 bases left between them. The CDR3 has 14 amino acids. This CDR3 reads CASSYSRLNTEAFF. CDR3 nucleotides: TGTGCCAGCAGTTACTCGAGACTAAACACTGAAGCTTTCTTT.

The V call is TRBV7-2, the J call TRBJ2-5; D possibly corresponds to TRBD1 (6 bases). CDR1 and CDR2 (germline): SGHTA, FQGNSA. Trimming removed 2 bases at V and 5 bases at J, with 15 bases between. This CDR3 region has 15 residues. In nucleotides, the CDR3 is TGTGCCAGCAGCTTACAGTCGCAGGGGAGCGAGACCCAGTACTTC. Residues: CASSLQSQGSETQYF.

This clone has a single count. The chain recombines TRBV5-4 with TRBJ1-2; 7 bases fit TRBD1. CDR1 is SGHNT, CDR2 YYREEE, per germline (reference sequence). CDR3 length: 14 amino acids. V was pared by 2 bases and J by 4 bases, with 5 bases of the junction left unmatched. CDR3 loop: CASSFLGTAYGYTF. In DNA form, the CDR3 reads TGTGCCAGCAGCTTTTTAGGGACAGCCTATGGCTACACCTTC.

The rearrangement joins TRBV14 to TRBJ1-5; D is unresolved. The CDR3 length is 13 residues. V was shortened by 5 bases and J by 4 bases, with 9 bases between the two germline ends. The germline gives CDR1 SGHDN, CDR2 FVKESK. The CDR3 protein is CASSASLNQPQHF. CDR3 DNA sequence: TGTGCCAGCAGCGCTAGCCTAAATCAGCCCCAGCATTTT.

V gene TRBV24-1 combines with J gene TRBJ2-1; D gene uncertain. CDR1 and CDR2 from the germline V gene are KGHDR and SFDVKD. The germline V and J ends were trimmed by 4 bases and 6 bases, with 9 bases remaining between them. This CDR3 comprises 13 residues. The CDR3 reads CATSEVSFNEQFF. As DNA, the CDR3 is TGTGCCACCAGTGAGGTGAGTTTCAATGAGCAGTTCTTC.

This clone has just a few counts. The V call is TRBV7-9, the J call TRBJ2-7; 8 bases fit TRBD1. Germline CDR1 is SEHNR and CDR2 is FQNEAQ (reference sequence). The CDR3 contains 15 residues. With 5 bases clipped from V and 0 bases from J, the junction kept 6 bases outside the gene matches. CDR3 in DNA: TGTGCCAGCAGCATTCAGGGGGCTAGCTCCTACGAGCAGTACTTC. As protein: CASSIQGASSYEQYF.

This chain connects TRBV29-1 to TRBJ2-1; 9 nucleotides align to TRBD2. CDR1 SQVTM and CDR2 ANQGSEA come from the germline V gene. V shed 7 bases, J shed 6 bases, and the junction held 7 bases outside the gene matches. The CDR3 extends over 13 amino acids. CDR3 protein: CSDWRGGGNEQFF. CDR3 nucleotides: TGCAGCGATTGGCGGGGGGGCGGCAATGAGCAGTTCTTC.

The chain combines TRBV7-9 with TRBJ1-1; D remains unclear. The CDR3 runs 12 residues. V lost 5 bases, J lost 4 bases, and 8 bases lay in between. CDR1 is SEHNR and CDR2 is FQNEAQ in the germline V gene (reference sequence). CDR3 protein: CASSPGSTEAFF. Written as DNA, the CDR3 is TGTGCCAGCAGCCCGGGGAGCACTGAAGCTTTCTTT.

This chain joins TRBV4-1 and TRBJ2-7; D is ambiguous. Trimming took off 0 bases at V and 3 bases at J, with 12 bases between the two ends. This CDR3 is 15 amino acids long. Germline loops: CDR1 MGHRA, CDR2 YSYEKL. CDR3 bases: TGCGCCAGCAGCCAAGACCCAAGCGTACGCTACGAGCAGTACTTC. It translates to CASSQDPSVRYEQYF.

This clone was recorded only once. The CDR3 DNA follows: TGTGCCAGTAGTCAGAGTGCGACAGACTATGGCTACACCTTC. Its protein is CASSQSATDYGYTF. The V and J genes are TRBV19 and TRBJ1-2, with a tentative D call TRBD1 (5 bases). The CDR3 contains 14 residues. V was cut by 5 bases and J by 3 bases, with 13 bases left in between. Germline values: CDR1 LNHDA, CDR2 SQIVND (reference sequence).

V usage is TRBV2 and J usage is TRBJ1-4, with D possibly being TRBD1 (6 bases). Germline-derived CDR1 and CDR2 are SNHLY and FYNNEI. The V end lost 6 bases, the J end lost 2 bases, and 10 bases lay between the germline ends. There are 14 residues in the CDR3. CDR3 in DNA: TGTGCCAGCAGAGGGGGGGTGACTAATGAAAAACTGTTTTTT. Its translation: CASRGGVTNEKLFF.

The J gene is TRBJ2-3, the V gene TRBV5-1, with TRBD2 as a possible D gene (5 bases). V gave up 0 bases and J gave up 5 bases, with 13 bases separating them. CDR3 length: 15 amino acids. Per germline, CDR1 SGHRS and CDR2 YFSETQ. CDR3 sequence reads: CASSLVSEPGDTQYF. The CDR3 region has the DNA TGCGCCAGCAGCTTGGTTAGCGAGCCTGGAGATACGCAGTATTTT.

CDR3 region: CASSLWGLSTGELFF. CDR3 DNA: TGTGCCAGCAGCTTGTGGGGGCTGAGCACCGGGGAGCTGTTTTTT. The J gene is TRBJ2-2, the V gene TRBV7-2, with D perhaps TRBD1 (6 bases). Germline CDR1 and CDR2: SGHTA and FQGNSA. Trimming took off 3 bases at V and 4 bases at J, with 12 bases between the two ends. The CDR3 covers 15 residues.

A remark on this clone: Distinct nucleotide sequences in the sample also encode this CDR3. The chain has TRBV5-4 and TRBJ2-7, with 10 bases lining up with TRBD2. In germline, CDR1 is SGHNT, CDR2 YYREEE (reference sequence). J lost 4 bases, V lost 2 bases, and 3 bases had no gene match. The CDR3 runs 14 residues. CDR3 coding DNA: TGTGCCAGCAGCTTAGGGACTAGCGCGTACGAGCAGTACTTC. It specifies CASSLGTSAYEQYF.

The chain links TRBV10-3 to TRBJ2-7, with 8 nucleotides matching TRBD1. This CDR3 has 15 residues. Unmatched junction bases numbered 9, after V lost 7 bases and J lost 1 base. In germline, CDR1 is ENHRY, CDR2 SYGVKD. CDR3 bases: TGTGCCATCACCCAGGACAGGGACAATTCCTACGAGCAGTACTTC. The encoded protein is CAITQDRDNSYEQYF.

The chain is built from TRBV9 and TRBJ1-3, with 8 bases aligning to TRBD1. The CDR3 loop spans 16 amino acids. The germline V gene has CDR1 SGDLS and CDR2 YYNGEE. The V and J ends lost 4 bases and 0 bases, in that order; junction bases with no gene match: 6. This CDR3 is CASSLETGASGNTIYF. Here the CDR3 DNA reads TGTGCCAGCAGCCTGGAGACAGGGGCCTCTGGAAACACCATATATTTT.

V gene TRBV18 combines with J gene TRBJ1-1; 7 bases agree with TRBD1. The ends lost 3 bases at V and 4 bases at J; junction bases unmatched: 2. This CDR3 is built from 13 residues. Germline lookup yields CDR1 KGHSH and CDR2 LQKENI. The CDR3 region is CASSPRTGTEAFF. The CDR3 bases are TGTGCCAGCTCACCGAGGACAGGCACTGAAGCTTTCTTT. The entire variable domain, with the rest obtained from reference TRBV18 and TRBJ1-1, is as follows: NAGVMQNPRHLVRRRGQEARLRCSPMKGHSHVYWYRQLPEEGLKFMVYLQKENIIDESGMPKERFSAEFPKEGPSILRIQQVVRGDSAAYFCASSPRTGTEAFFGQGTRLTVV.